Below, one TCR beta chain is given with its context. The antigen is unknown. The data were taken from a study of shared clonotypes between healthy human individuals. Study-level information: The study used three CD4 naive, three CD4 memory, two CD8 naive and one CD8 memory plate per donor. General observations from the study: What limited the represented genetic and exposure-history diversity was the small number of donors. Despite large depth, rarefaction showed incomplete sorted-subset sequencing.

This CDR3 region has 15 residues. Between the trimmed V and J ends, which lost 0 bases and 3 bases, there was a span of 8 bases. Germline CDR1 LNHNV, CDR2 YYDKDF (reference sequence). Sequencing used immunoSEQ multiplex PCR; TCRdb keeps in-frame clones, though not all of them. The repertoire holds about 980,000 clones, with more than 75% as singletons. Sequenced material: memory CD4+ T cells sorted from blood. Sample subset: CD45RA-negative fraction. The clonotype comes from a man in his late teens or twenties in good health. V usage is TRBV15 and J usage is TRBJ1-4; D is unresolved. The CDR3 is CATSRDDGANEKLFF. In DNA form, the CDR3 reads TGTGCCACCAGCAGAGATGACGGGGCTAATGAAAAACTGTTTTTT.